This TCR beta chain emerged from a study of blood T cell repertoires in COVID-19. On the study more broadly: Samples came from the United States, Italy and Spain, spanning acute and convalescent COVID-19. PBMCs, B-cell-depleted T cells, or T cells provided the cDNA or gDNA that made up the material.

Germline V CDR1 and CDR2: MGHRA, YSYEKL. The V end lost 1 base, the J end lost 5 bases, and 17 bases lay between the germline ends. The CDR3 consists of 16 residues. Original processing notes: From reference gene primer amplification, estimates of nucleated cell counts were derived. The protocol was immunoSEQ multiplex PCR, while the TCRdb copy is restricted to in-frame clones and leaves out a portion. Clonal size and the V and J genes are those of that table, whereas D and trimming came from the DNA. The repertoire holds around 47,000 clones, with around 70% as singletons. This TCR was recovered from a man at least 80 years old with acute or convalescent COVID-19. The material sequenced was peripheral blood. The chain links TRBV4-1 to TRBJ1-1; unclear D gene. The CDR3 sequence is CASSQGERDGETEAFF. The CDR3 DNA sequence: TGCGCCAGCAGCCAAGGCGAGCGAGACGGAGAAACTGAAGCTTTCTTT.